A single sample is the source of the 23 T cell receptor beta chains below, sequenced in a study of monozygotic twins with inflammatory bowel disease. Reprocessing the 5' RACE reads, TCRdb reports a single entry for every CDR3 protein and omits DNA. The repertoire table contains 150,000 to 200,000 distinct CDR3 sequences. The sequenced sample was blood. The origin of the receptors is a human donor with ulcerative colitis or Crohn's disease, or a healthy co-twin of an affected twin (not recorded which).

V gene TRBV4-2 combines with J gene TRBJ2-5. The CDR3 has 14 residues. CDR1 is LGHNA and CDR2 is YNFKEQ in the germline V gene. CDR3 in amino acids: CASSQGVVQETQYF.

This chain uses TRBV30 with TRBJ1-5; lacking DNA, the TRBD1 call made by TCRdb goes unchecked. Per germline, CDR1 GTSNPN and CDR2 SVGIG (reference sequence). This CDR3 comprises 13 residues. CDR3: CASRGEGNQPQHF.

This CDR3 is CASRFSGGEGGHTF. The J gene is TRBJ1-2, the V gene TRBV6-6; TCRdb designates TRBD1, a call that cannot be tested without DNA. Germline-derived CDR1 and CDR2 are MNHNY and SVGAGI (reference sequence). The CDR3 extends over 14 amino acids.

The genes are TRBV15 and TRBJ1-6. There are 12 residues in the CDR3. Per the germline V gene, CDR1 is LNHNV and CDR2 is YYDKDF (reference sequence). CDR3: CATSTSHSPLHF.

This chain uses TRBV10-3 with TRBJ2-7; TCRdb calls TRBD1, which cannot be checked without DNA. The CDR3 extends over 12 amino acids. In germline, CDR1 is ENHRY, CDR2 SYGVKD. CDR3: CAIGTIAYEQYF.

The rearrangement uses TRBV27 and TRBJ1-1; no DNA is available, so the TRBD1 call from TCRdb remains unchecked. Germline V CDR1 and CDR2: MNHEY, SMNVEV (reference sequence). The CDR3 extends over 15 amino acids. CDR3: CASRRRTVLNTEAFF.

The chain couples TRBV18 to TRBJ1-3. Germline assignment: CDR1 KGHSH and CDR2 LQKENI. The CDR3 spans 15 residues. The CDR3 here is CASSPAGIAGNTIYF.

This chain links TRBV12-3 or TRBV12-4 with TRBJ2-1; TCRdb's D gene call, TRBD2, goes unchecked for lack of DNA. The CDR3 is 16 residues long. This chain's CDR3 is CASSPKGLAGSDEQFF.

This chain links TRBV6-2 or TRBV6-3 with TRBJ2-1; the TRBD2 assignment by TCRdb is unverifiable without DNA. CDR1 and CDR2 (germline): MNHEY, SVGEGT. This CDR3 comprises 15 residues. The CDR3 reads CASSTGLAGVNEQFF.

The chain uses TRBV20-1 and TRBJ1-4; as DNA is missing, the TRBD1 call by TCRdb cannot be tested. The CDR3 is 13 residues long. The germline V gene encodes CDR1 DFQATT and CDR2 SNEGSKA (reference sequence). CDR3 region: CSATGTGDEKLFF.

The CDR3 reads CASSKLTTATNEKLFF. The chain carries TRBV6-2 or TRBV6-3 and TRBJ1-4. Germline-derived CDR1 and CDR2 are MNHEY and SVGEGT. The length of the CDR3 is 16 residues.

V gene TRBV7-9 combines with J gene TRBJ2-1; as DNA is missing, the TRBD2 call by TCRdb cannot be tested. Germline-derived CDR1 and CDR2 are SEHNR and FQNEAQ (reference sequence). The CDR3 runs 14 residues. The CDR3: CASSLEGGPNEQFF.

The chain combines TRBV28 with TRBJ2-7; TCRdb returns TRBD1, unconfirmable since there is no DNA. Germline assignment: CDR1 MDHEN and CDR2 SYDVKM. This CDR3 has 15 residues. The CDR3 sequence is CASRSRGGHFYEQYF. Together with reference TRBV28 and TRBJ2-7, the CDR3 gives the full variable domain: DVKVTQSSRYLVKRTGEKVFLECVQDMDHENMFWYRQDPGLGLRLIYFSYDVKMKEKGDIPEGYSVSREKKERFSLILESASTNQTSMYLCASRSRGGHFYEQYFGPGTRLTVT.

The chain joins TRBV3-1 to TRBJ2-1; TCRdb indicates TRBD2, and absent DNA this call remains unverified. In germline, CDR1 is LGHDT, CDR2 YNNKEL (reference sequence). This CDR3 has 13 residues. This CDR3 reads CASSPSSVNEQFF.

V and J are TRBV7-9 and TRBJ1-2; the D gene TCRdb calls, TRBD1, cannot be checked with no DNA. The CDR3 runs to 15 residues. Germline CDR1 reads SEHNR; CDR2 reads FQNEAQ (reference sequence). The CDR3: CASSSVRQAPYGYTF. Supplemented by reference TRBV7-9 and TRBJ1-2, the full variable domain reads DTGVSQNPRHKITKRGQNVTFRCDPISEHNRLYWYRQTLGQGPEFLTYFQNEAQLEKSRLLSDRFSAERPKGSFSTLEIQRTEQGDSAMYLCASSSVRQAPYGYTFGSGTRLTVV.

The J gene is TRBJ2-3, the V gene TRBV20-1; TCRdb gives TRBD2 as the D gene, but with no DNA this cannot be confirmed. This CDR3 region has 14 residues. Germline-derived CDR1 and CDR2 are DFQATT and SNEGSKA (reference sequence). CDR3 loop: CSALLAGGTDTQYF.

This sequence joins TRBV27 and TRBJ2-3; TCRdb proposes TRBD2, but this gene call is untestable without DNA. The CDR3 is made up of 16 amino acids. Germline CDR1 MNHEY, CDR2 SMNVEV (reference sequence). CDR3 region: CASSHPRRDSTDTQYF.

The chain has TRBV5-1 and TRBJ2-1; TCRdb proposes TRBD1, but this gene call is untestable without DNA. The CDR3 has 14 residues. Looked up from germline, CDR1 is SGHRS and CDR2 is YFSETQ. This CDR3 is CASSPPPSYNEQFF.

The CDR3 is CASSTRLGGETQYF. The V and J genes are TRBV28 and TRBJ2-5; TCRdb picks TRBD2, but there is no DNA to check that call. The CDR3 length is 14 residues. CDR1 and CDR2 from the germline V gene are MDHEN and SYDVKM.

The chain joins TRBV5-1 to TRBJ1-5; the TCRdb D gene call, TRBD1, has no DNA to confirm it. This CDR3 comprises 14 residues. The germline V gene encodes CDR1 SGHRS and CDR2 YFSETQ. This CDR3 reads CASSWGQGNQPQHF.

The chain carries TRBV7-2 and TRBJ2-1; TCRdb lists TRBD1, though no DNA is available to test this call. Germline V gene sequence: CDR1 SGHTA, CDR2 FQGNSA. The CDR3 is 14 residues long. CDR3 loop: CASSLGGAGNEQFF.

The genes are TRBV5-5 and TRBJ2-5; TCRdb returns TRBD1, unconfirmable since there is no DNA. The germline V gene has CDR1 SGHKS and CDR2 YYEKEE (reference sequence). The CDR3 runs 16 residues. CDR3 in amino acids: CASRSLPGQRQETQYF.

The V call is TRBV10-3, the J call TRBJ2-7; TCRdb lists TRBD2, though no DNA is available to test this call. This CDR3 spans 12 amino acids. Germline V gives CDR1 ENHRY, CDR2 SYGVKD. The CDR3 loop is CAILAGDYEQYF.